The 20 T cell receptor beta chains listed next were all sequenced from one sample in a study of naive and memory T cell subsets. Both TRBC1 and TRBC2 were covered by a beta constant-region primer of two equimolar oligonucleotides. Ligated cDNA was amplified by four rounds of PCR with nested alpha and beta constant-region primers and SP2. TCRdb used MiXCR to reprocess the UMI-ligation and nested PCR reads, holding one entry per CDR3 protein. The table has approximately 90,000 distinct CDR3 sequences, about 11% seen once. Regarding the study as a whole: Possibly reflecting memory cells re-expressing CD45RA, a few larger clonotypes occurred in naive repertoires, especially CD8.

The antigens for these receptors are not known. Material: naive CD4+ T cells from blood. Receptor source: a human donor in good health.

This clonotype has a count of ten or more. The genes are TRBV6-2 or TRBV6-3 and TRBJ2-1; TRBD1 agrees at 9 bases. J gave up 0 bases and V 4 bases, and 1 base lay outside the gene matches. Germline CDR1 MNHEY, CDR2 SVGEGT. The CDR3 has 15 amino acids. CDR3 region: CASSSTGGSYNEQFF. CDR3 DNA sequence: TGTGCCAGCAGTTCGACAGGGGGCTCCTACAATGAGCAGTTCTTC.

This clonotype was observed a handful of times. This chain links TRBV4-3 with TRBJ2-1; D is ambiguous. Germline values: CDR1 LGHNA, CDR2 YSLEER. V was pared by 1 base and J by 4 bases, with 8 bases between. The CDR3 totals 14 residues. In DNA form, the CDR3 reads TGCGCCAGCAGCCAAGGAAAGCAGTACAATGAGCAGTTCTTC. Translating gives CASSQGKQYNEQFF.

This sequence joins TRBV6-6 and TRBJ1-5; 8 bases match TRBD1. V shed 5 bases, J shed 9 bases, and the junction held 9 bases outside the gene matches. Germline CDR1 is MNHNY and CDR2 is SVGAGI (reference sequence). This CDR3 has 14 residues. CDR3 sequence (DNA): TGTGCCAGCAGTGACCGGGACAGGCGAGGGCCCCAGCATTTT. It specifies CASSDRDRRGPQHF.

This clonotype was counted a few times. The chain couples TRBV12-3 or TRBV12-4 to TRBJ2-7; D uncertain. The CDR3 covers 14 residues. V lost 4 bases and J lost 0, with 10 bases in between. The DNA for the CDR3 is TGTGCCAGCAGTTACCGGAGTCACTCCTACGAGCAGTACTTC. Protein sequence: CASSYRSHSYEQYF.

V and J are TRBV3-1 and TRBJ2-3; 9 nucleotides match TRBD2. The germline V gene has CDR1 LGHDT and CDR2 YNNKEL (reference sequence). The CDR3 is 19 amino acids. V gave up 4 bases and J gave up 5 bases; unmatched junction bases: 19. CDR3 sequence (DNA): TGTGCCAGCAGCCGAAGAGCCTGGGGGCGGGGGGGCCGAGAAGATACGCAGTATTTT. Translated, it gives CASSRRAWGRGGREDTQYF.

V is TRBV7-2 and J is TRBJ2-3; TRBD2 aligns across 7 bases. In germline, CDR1 is SGHTA, CDR2 FQGNSA. The CDR3 length is 16 residues. Trimming removed 5 bases from V and 0 bases from J; junction bases left unmatched: 8. CDR3 loop: CASSGDYTSSTDTQYF. The DNA for the CDR3 is TGTGCCAGCAGCGGGGACTACACCTCTAGCACAGATACGCAGTATTTT.

There are a few counts of this clonotype. This chain's CDR3 is CSARGFRDYGYTF. Written as DNA, the CDR3 is TGCAGTGCTAGGGGGTTCCGGGACTATGGCTACACCTTC. The chain carries TRBV20-1 and TRBJ1-2; D ambiguous. The CDR3 totals 13 residues. The germline V gene has CDR1 DFQATT and CDR2 SNEGSKA (reference sequence). Trimming shortened V by 3 bases and J by 3 bases, and 11 bases separated the two germline ends.

This chain joins TRBV20-1 and TRBJ1-4, with TRBD1 matching 7 bases. The V segment lost 5 bases and the J segment 0 bases; nucleotides outside the gene matches: 6. This CDR3 has 15 residues. Germline CDR1 reads DFQATT; CDR2 reads SNEGSKA (reference sequence). CDR3 residues: CSAVRQGTTNEKLFF. As DNA, the CDR3 is TGCAGTGCTGTGCGACAGGGTACAACTAATGAAAAACTGTTTTTT.

A note on this clonotype: A much larger clonotype is one base distant, so this may be a read error. The gene calls are TRBV6-2 or TRBV6-3 and TRBJ2-7; perhaps D is TRBD1 or TRBD2 (5 bases each). Germline assignment: CDR1 MNHEY and CDR2 SVGEGT. The CDR3 consists of 13 residues. The ends were cut back, 6 bases at V and 2 bases at J, with 11 bases in the middle. CDR3 in DNA: TGTGCCAGCAGATTAAGGGACGCCTACGAGCAGTACTTC. Protein product: CASRLRDAYEQYF.

This clonotype was counted between two and nine times. This chain connects TRBV28 to TRBJ2-3; D possibly corresponds to TRBD1 (6 bases). The germline V gene has CDR1 MDHEN and CDR2 SYDVKM. The CDR3 runs to 16 residues. V was shortened by 4 bases and J by 0 bases, with 14 bases between the two germline ends. DNA for the CDR3: TGTGCCAGCAGTTCCCCCGGGACACAGAGCACAGATACGCAGTATTTT. This encodes CASSSPGTQSTDTQYF.

The chain combines TRBV20-1 with TRBJ2-5, with 8 bases matching TRBD2. In germline, CDR1 is DFQATT, CDR2 SNEGSKA (reference sequence). V trimming: 0 bases; J trimming: 5 bases; junction bases outside the gene matches: 5. The CDR3 runs to 14 residues. CDR3: CSARDGPSGETQYF. The CDR3 DNA is TGCAGTGCTAGAGATGGCCCTAGCGGGGAGACCCAGTACTTC.

This clonotype has a count of ten or more. CDR3 DNA: TGTGCCAGCTCACCTTCCGTTGGGACAGTACTTCCCTACGAGCAGTACTTC. This codes for CASSPSVGTVLPYEQYF. J is TRBJ2-7 and V is TRBV18, with TRBD1 matching 7 bases. V shed 3 bases, J shed 2 bases, and the junction held 13 bases outside the gene matches. Looked up from germline, CDR1 is KGHSH and CDR2 is LQKENI. The CDR3 totals 17 residues.

This clonotype was recorded at least ten times. This sequence joins TRBV2 and TRBJ2-3; 8 bases agree with TRBD2. V gave up 8 bases and J gave up 2 bases; unmatched junction bases: 6. The CDR3 has 14 residues. The germline V gene has CDR1 SNHLY and CDR2 FYNNEI. In DNA, the CDR3 is TGTGCCAGCGGACTAGCCCTTACCACAGATACGCAGTATTTT. It specifies CASGLALTTDTQYF. Full variable domain (outside the CDR3, taken from reference TRBV2 and TRBJ2-3): EPEVTQTPSHQVTQMGQEVILRCVPISNHLYFYWYRQILGQKVEFLVSFYNNEISEKSEIFDDQFSVERPDGSNFTLKIRSTKLEDSAMYFCASGLALTTDTQYFGPGTRLTVL.

This clonotype was recorded many times. The CDR3 DNA reads TGTGCCAGCAGCTTAACCGGGACAGGGACGATCCAAACCACCGGGGAGCTGTTTTTT. Its protein product is CASSLTGTGTIQTTGELFF. The V gene is TRBV7-3, the J gene TRBJ2-2; 9 bases map to TRBD1. The germline V gene encodes CDR1 SGHTA and CDR2 FQGTGA. There are 19 residues in the CDR3. The trim removed 0 bases at V and 4 bases at J, leaving 12 bases unmatched. Combining the CDR3 with reference TRBV7-3 and TRBJ2-2 gives the whole variable domain GAGVSQTPSNKVTEKGKYVELRCDPISGHTALYWYRQSLGQGPEFLIYFQGTGAADDSGLPNDRFFAVRPEGSVSTLKIQRTERGDSAVYLCASSLTGTGTIQTTGELFFGEGSRLTVL.

This clonotype has more than one count but fewer than ten. The chain recombines TRBV9 with TRBJ2-3, with D possibly matching TRBD2 (5 bases). CDR1 is SGDLS, CDR2 YYNGEE, per germline. The CDR3 is 13 amino acids. The ends were cut back, 0 bases at V and 5 bases at J, with 7 bases in the middle. CDR3 in DNA: TGTGCCAGCAGCGTAGGCCGGGGAGATACGCAGTATTTT. Its protein is CASSVGRGDTQYF.

This clonotype was found many times. This chain uses TRBV29-1 with TRBJ2-7, with 7 bases aligning to TRBD1. From germline, CDR1 is SQVTM and CDR2 ANQGSEA. Trimming cost V 7 bases and J 4 bases; bases outside gene matches: 7. The CDR3 contains 12 residues. This chain's CDR3 is CSAGQTSYEQYF. The CDR3 nucleotides read TGCAGCGCGGGACAGACGAGTTACGAGCAGTACTTC.

There are many counts of this clonotype. The chain carries TRBV6-2 or TRBV6-3 and TRBJ1-5, with 7 bases that match TRBD1. Germline CDR1 and CDR2: MNHEY and SVGEGT. V lost 6 bases to trimming and J lost 0 bases; unmatched junction nucleotides: 8. This CDR3 is built from 16 residues. As DNA, the CDR3 is TGTGCCAGCAGCTACGCGACAGGGTATAGCAATCAGCCCCAGCATTTT. Translated: CASSYATGYSNQPQHF.

With respect to this clonotype: The CDR3 end shows no conserved phenylalanine or tryptophan, and so a read error is likely. The chain is built from TRBV6-2 or TRBV6-3 and TRBJ2-7; maybe TRBD1 (6 bases). The CDR3 spans 17 residues. Trimming removed 4 bases at V and 3 bases at J, with 22 bases between. Germline V gene data show CDR1 as MNHEY and CDR2 as SVGEGT. The CDR3 is CASSSLGGDSRNYEQYY. The DNA for the CDR3 is TGTGCCAGCAGTTCCCTAGGGGGAGACTCCAGGAACTACGAGCAGTACTAC.

The chain joins TRBV29-1 to TRBJ2-3; D is undetermined. Per germline, CDR1 SQVTM and CDR2 ANQGSEA. The ends were cut back, 6 bases at V and 3 bases at J, with 10 bases in the middle. CDR3 size: 12 residues. Here the CDR3 reads CSVAPSTDTQYF. CDR3 nucleotides: TGCAGCGTCGCACCCTCAACAGATACGCAGTATTTT.

This chain connects TRBV14 to TRBJ1-1; a possible D gene is TRBD1 (5 bases). Trimming stripped 0 bases from V and 11 bases from J, with 13 bases between. The CDR3 totals 13 residues. Germline CDR1 reads SGHDN; CDR2 reads FVKESK. CDR3 residues: CASSQDSLRGAFF. DNA for the CDR3: TGTGCCAGCAGCCAAGATTCGCTCCGGGGGGCTTTCTTT.